Described below is a single TCR beta chain sequence and its context. Its antigen has not been determined. Base quality data are lacking; no much larger clone is found one base away. The time point label on this specimen signifies: blood 2 weeks post-SBRT. The treatment or condition label for this specimen denotes: 15 Gy SBRT to primary tumor, nephrectomy 4 weeks later. To track tumor-enriched clonotypes, serial peripheral blood was sampled from radiation-treated patients at baseline and at 2 weeks and 4 weeks after SBRT. All patients had renal cell carcinoma with clear cell pathology. The QIAamp DNA Blood Mini Kit (Qiagen) was used to prepare genomic DNA for TCR sequencing. Samples were included in the analyses only if all quality control checks were passed. This sample is part of a study of radiation and T cells in renal cell carcinoma (TCRdb year 2020). For context, the study as a whole: Samples came from a clinical trial, in which primary renal cell carcinomas received 15 Gy stereotactic body radiation therapy followed by nephrectomy 4 weeks later. In total, about 53 samples, comprising around 26 tumors and approximately 27 peripheral blood samples, were subjected to TCR beta sequencing. Across all 50 or so samples, over 4,000,000 unique CDR3 nucleotide sequences encoding 2 million to 3 million unique CDR3 amino acid sequences were identified. Study-wide findings and limitations: Dynamics of the blood repertoire were not tracked past 4 weeks after treatment. Because pretreatment tumor biopsies were not available, the baseline intratumoral presence of clonotypes could not be determined. In blood, the top tumor clonotypes increased from baseline to 2 weeks after radiation and then shrank by 4 weeks, which suggests a temporary expansion of tumor-resident clones. The single-armed trial design could not address effects of radiation dose or scheduling on the TCR repertoire.

Following the manufacturer's recommendations, the immunoSEQ kit was used to generate TCR beta libraries from genomic DNA. Library preparation used a first multiplex PCR with proprietary primers, then a second PCR adding unique barcodes, with bead cleanups after each round. Each sample batch included a kit-provided positive control reaction and a negative control reaction. The final libraries were assessed on an Agilent 4200 TapeStation D1000 ScreenTape, pooled by volume, and quantified by qPCR. Sequencing ran on an Illumina NextSeq500 with a MidOutput 150-cycle cartridge, using 156 Read1 and 15 Index1 cycles with kit custom primers. The pooled library was loaded at approximately 0.98 pM with about 18% PhiX control spiked in. The study's processing was this. Vendor-processed data were analyzed in R, with a clonotype defined as all T cells sharing the same CDR3 nucleotide sequence. In the clone abundance analyses, frequencies in each sample were normalized to that sample's 10,000 most abundant clones. Before analysis, public T cell clones were removed, and these numbered fewer than six per sample on average. Tumor-enriched clonotypes and baseline blood-enriched clonotypes were defined as those with an abundance difference of at least 32-fold between compartments. A beta-binomial differential abundance model was applied to find clonotypes that expanded or contracted between blood time points. Similarity between tumor and blood repertoires was quantified using the Baroni-Urbani and Buser coefficient, and groups were compared with two-tailed Wilcoxon tests in R. Entries here come from immuneACCESS through TCRdb and include only in-frame sequences with V and J called. Some clones fail to appear in such tables; in the studies checked, an unresolved V gene covers under half of the shortfall, and the cause of the remainder is unknown. V, J and clone size were drawn from that table, and D and trimming were deduced from the DNA. This sample gives 70,000 to 90,000 clones in total; just over 85% of them show up just once. The top ten hold approximately 22% of the sample.

Cut back by 4 bases and 0 bases, the V and J ends lie 13 bases apart. For CDR1 and CDR2, the germline V gene lists MNHEY and SVGAGI. Its CDR3 holds 15 amino acids, cysteine through phenylalanine. Of the read, only the CDR3 DNA is kept; its 45 bases are in frame from base 1. The V and J segments used are TRBV6-5 and TRBJ2-7; no D segment can be confidently identified. This clonotype was sampled from a woman aged 45-59 years with renal cell carcinoma. Here the sequenced sample was blood, taken from a patient whose treatment included radiotherapy and nephrectomy. The DNA reads TGTGCCAGCAGTTCTCCAGGACGGAGCTCCTACGAGCAGTACTTC. It translates to CASSSPGRSSYEQYF.